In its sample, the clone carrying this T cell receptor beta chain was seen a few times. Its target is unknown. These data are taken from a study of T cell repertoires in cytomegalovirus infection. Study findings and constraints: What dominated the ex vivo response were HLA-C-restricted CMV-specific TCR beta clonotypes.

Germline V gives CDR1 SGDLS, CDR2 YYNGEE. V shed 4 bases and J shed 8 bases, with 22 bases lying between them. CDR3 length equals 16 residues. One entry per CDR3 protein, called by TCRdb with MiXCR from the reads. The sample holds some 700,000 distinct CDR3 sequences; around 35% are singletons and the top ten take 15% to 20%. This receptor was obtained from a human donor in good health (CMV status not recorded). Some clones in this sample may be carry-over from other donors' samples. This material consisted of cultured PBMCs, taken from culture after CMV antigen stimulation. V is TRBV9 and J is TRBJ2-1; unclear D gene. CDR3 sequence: CASSPIRLGLHHEQFF. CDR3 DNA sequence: TGTGCCAGCAGCCCAATTAGACTGGGTCTTCATCATGAGCAGTTCTTC.